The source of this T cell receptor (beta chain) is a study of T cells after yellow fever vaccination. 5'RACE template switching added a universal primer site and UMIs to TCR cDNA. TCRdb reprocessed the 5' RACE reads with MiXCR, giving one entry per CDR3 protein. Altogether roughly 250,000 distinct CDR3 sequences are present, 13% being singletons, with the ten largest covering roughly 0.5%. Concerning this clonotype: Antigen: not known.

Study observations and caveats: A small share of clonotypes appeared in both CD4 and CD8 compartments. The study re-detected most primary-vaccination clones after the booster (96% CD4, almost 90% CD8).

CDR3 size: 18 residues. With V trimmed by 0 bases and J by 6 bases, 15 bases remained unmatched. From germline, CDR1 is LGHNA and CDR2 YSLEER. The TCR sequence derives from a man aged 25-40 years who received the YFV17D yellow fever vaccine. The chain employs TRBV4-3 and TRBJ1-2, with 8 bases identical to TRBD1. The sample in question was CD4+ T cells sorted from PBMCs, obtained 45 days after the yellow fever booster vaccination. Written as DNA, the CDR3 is TGCGCCAGCAGCCAAGATGGGGAGGCAGACAGGGGAATCGATGGCTACACCTTC. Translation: CASSQDGEADRGIDGYTF.